This T cell receptor beta chain was recovered during a study of blood T cells in healthy people across ages. Primed by a sample-barcoded 5' primer and a J-beta primer mix, a second PCR proceeded for about 6 to 11 cycles. TCRdb independently ran MiXCR on the 5' RACE reads; one entry per CDR3 protein. This sample carries about 1,500,000 distinct CDR3 sequences, 28% of them seen once, and the ten largest clones take 7.7%. Germline V gene data show CDR1 as SGHTA and CDR2 as FQGNSA. Trimming shortened V by 5 bases and J by 0 bases, and 17 bases separated the two germline ends. This CDR3 has 16 residues. As regards this clonotype: The final CDR3 position lacks the conserved phenylalanine or tryptophan, pointing to a likely read error.

The sequence was obtained from a woman aged 25-40 years in good health. The sample taken for sequencing was blood. This chain uses TRBV7-2 with TRBJ2-7, with a possible D match to TRBD2 (6 bases). DNA of the CDR3: TGTGCCAGCAGCCCCCGTAATGCGGGAACCTCCTACGAGCAGTACTGC. Its protein is CASSPRNAGTSYEQYC.